This T cell receptor beta chain was found in a study of blood T cells in healthy people across ages. Study observations and caveats: Older age coincided with a roughly linear decline in TCR beta diversity per million T cells.

This clonotype has a handful of counts. Its target is not known. Trimming took 5 bases from V and 5 from J; bases not matched to a gene: 8. This CDR3 comprises 14 residues. Germline V gene data show CDR1 as DFQATT and CDR2 as SNEGSKA (reference sequence). Sample-barcoded 5' priming and a J-beta primer mix drove a second PCR of roughly 7 to 11 cycles. Per sample, CDR3-containing paired-end reads numbered at least 2.5 million. TCRdb recomputed calls from the 5' RACE reads with MiXCR, one row per CDR3 protein. The sample has some 930,000 distinct CDR3 sequences, about 29% seen once. Separately, the same data were catalogued under a study of T cells of mothers and their children.

This chain links TRBV20-1 with TRBJ1-2, with 10 bases that match TRBD1. This TCR was recovered from a woman in her thirties or forties in good health. Sample: blood. In nucleotides, the CDR3 is TGCAGTGCTCCCCGGGGACAGGGGATTTATGGCTACACCTTC. As protein: CSAPRGQGIYGYTF.